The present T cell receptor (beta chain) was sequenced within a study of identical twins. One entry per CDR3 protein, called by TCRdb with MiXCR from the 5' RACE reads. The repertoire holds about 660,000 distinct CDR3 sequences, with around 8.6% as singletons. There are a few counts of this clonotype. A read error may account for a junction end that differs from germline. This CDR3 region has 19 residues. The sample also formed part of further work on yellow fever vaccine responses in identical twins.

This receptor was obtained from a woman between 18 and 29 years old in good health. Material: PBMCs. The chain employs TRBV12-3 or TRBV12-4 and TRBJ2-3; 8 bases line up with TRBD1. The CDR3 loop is CARSFPQSRGQGSTDTQYF. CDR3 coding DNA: TGTGCCCGCAGTTTCCCACAATCCCGAGGACAGGGTAGCACAGATACGCAGTATTTT.